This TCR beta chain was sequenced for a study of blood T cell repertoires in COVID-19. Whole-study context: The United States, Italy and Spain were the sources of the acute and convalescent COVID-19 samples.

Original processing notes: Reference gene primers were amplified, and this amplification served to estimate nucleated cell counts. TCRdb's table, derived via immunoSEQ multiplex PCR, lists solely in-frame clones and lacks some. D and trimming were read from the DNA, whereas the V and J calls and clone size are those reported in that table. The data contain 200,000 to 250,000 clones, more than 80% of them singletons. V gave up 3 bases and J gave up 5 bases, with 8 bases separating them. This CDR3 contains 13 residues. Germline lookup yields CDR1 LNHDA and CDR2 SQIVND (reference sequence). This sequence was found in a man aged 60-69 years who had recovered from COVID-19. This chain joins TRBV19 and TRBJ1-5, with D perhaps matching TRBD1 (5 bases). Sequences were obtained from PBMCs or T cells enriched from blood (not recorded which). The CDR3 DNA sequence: TGTGCCAGTAGTATGAGCAGGGATCAGCCCCAGCATTTT. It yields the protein CASSMSRDQPQHF. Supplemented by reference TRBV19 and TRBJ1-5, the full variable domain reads DGGITQSPKYLFRKEGQNVTLSCEQNLNHDAMYWYRQDPGQGLRLIYYSQIVNDFQKGDIAEGYSVSREKKESFPLTVTSAQKNPTAFYLCASSMSRDQPQHFGDGTRLSIL.